These 18 T cell receptor beta chains share one sample of origin, sequenced in a study of radiotherapy plus CTLA-4 blockade in lung cancer (dated by TCRdb to the late 2010s). Preparation of the library involved the immunoSEQ multiplex PCR assay. Held by TCRdb, this immuneACCESS table contains in-frame sequences only and omits some clones. Under half of the omission traces to an unresolved V gene where checked; the cause of the rest is unknown. Within this sample are around 45,000 clones, with 73% of them counted one time only. The ten largest clones capture roughly 4% of the sample. The sequencing here drew on peripheral blood, taken from a patient treated with radiotherapy plus ipilimumab. These receptors all stem from a human donor with non-small cell lung cancer who had a complete response to radiotherapy plus ipilimumab.

The chain links TRBV28 to TRBJ1-6; TRBD1 is a possible D gene (5 bases). Per the germline V gene, CDR1 is MDHEN and CDR2 is SYDVKM. The CDR3 is 14 residues long. Deletions cut 6 bases from V and 11 bases from J, with 17 bases between. This chain's CDR3 is CASRGGVLVTPLHF. As DNA, the CDR3 is TGTGCCAGCAGGGGGGGTGTTCTTGTGACACCCCTCCACTTT.

V and J are TRBV6-5 and TRBJ1-2; TRBD1 aligns across 10 bases. The CDR3 is 14 amino acids. V dropped 6 bases and J dropped 4; count of bases not matched to a gene: 5. Germline V gene data show CDR1 as MNHEY and CDR2 as SVGAGI. DNA of the CDR3: TGTGCCAGCAGCCAAGGACAGGGGGTCTATGGCTACACCTTC. Its translation: CASSQGQGVYGYTF.

This clone appeared a single time. The chain has TRBV19 and TRBJ2-3; 8 positions match TRBD1. CDR1 is LNHDA and CDR2 is SQIVND in the germline V gene (reference sequence). V shed 8 bases, J shed 0 bases, and the junction held 13 bases outside the gene matches. The CDR3 is 17 residues long. CDR3: CASRDSGGGQSTDTQYF. As DNA, the CDR3 is TGTGCCAGTCGGGATTCAGGGGGCGGGCAAAGCACAGATACGCAGTATTTT.

In DNA, the CDR3 is TGCGCCAGCAGCCAAGATAGCCAGGGATTTCAGCCCCAGCATTTT. Amino acids: CASSQDSQGFQPQHF. This rearrangement joins TRBV4-1 to TRBJ1-5; a weak D match, TRBD1 (5 bases). The CDR3 is 15 amino acids. The ends were cut back, 0 bases at V and 6 bases at J, with 12 bases in the middle. Germline loops: CDR1 MGHRA, CDR2 YSYEKL.

The genes are TRBV5-6 and TRBJ1-6; 7 bases map to TRBD1. CDR1 and CDR2 from the germline V gene are SGHDT and YYEEEE. Trimming took 4 bases from V and 5 from J; bases not matched to a gene: 9. The CDR3 has 16 amino acids. The DNA for the CDR3 is TGTGCCAGCAGCCTGAACAGGGGCGTAAATAATTCACCCCTCCACTTT. Its protein product is CASSLNRGVNNSPLHF.

The chain employs TRBV7-9 and TRBJ2-7, with D possibly being TRBD2 (5 bases). Germline V gives CDR1 SEHNR, CDR2 FQNEAQ (reference sequence). V lost 5 bases and J lost 6, with 14 bases in between. The CDR3 has 13 residues. The CDR3 region has the DNA TGTGCCAGCAGCCAAGGAGCCGCGGGCGAGCAGTACTTC. This sequence encodes CASSQGAAGEQYF.

The chain employs TRBV2 and TRBJ1-4; no clear D. Per the germline V gene, CDR1 is SNHLY and CDR2 is FYNNEI. Trimming pared 2 bases from V and 1 base from J, leaving 8 bases between. The CDR3 is 15 amino acids. CDR3 in DNA: TGTGCCAGCAGTGAACTCCGTCTAACTAATGAAAAACTGTTTTTT. Its translation: CASSELRLTNEKLFF. Based on the CDR3 plus reference TRBV2 and TRBJ1-4, the full variable domain is EPEVTQTPSHQVTQMGQEVILRCVPISNHLYFYWYRQILGQKVEFLVSFYNNEISEKSEIFDDQFSVERPDGSNFTLKIRSTKLEDSAMYFCASSELRLTNEKLFFGSGTQLSVL.

V gene TRBV5-4 combines with J gene TRBJ1-4, with 7 bases fitting TRBD1. Germline V gives CDR1 SGHNT, CDR2 YYREEE (reference sequence). V dropped 5 bases and J dropped 8; count of bases not matched to a gene: 6. This CDR3 region has 13 residues. For the CDR3, the DNA is TGTGCCAGCAGTCGACAGGGCCGGGAAAAACTGTTTTTT. It yields the protein CASSRQGREKLFF. The full variable domain, completed using reference TRBV5-4 and TRBJ1-4, is ETGVTQSPTHLIKTRGQQVTLRCSSQSGHNTVSWYQQALGQGPQFIFQYYREEENGRGNFPPRFSGLQFPNYSSELNVNALELDDSALYLCASSRQGREKLFFGSGTQLSVL.

This clone was seen only a few times. V and J are TRBV10-1 and TRBJ2-1; 7 nucleotides agree with TRBD1. V shed 5 bases and J 7 bases; nucleotides not matched to a gene: 8. Germline lookup yields CDR1 WNHNN and CDR2 SYGVQD (reference sequence). This CDR3 comprises 14 residues. CDR3 nucleotide sequence: TGCGCCAGCAGTAGACAGGGAGCGGTAAATGAGCAGTTCTTC. Protein: CASSRQGAVNEQFF.

This clone appeared a single time. The V call is TRBV13, the J call TRBJ2-3, with 8 bases identical to TRBD1. CDR1 PRHDT and CDR2 FYEKMQ come from the germline V gene (reference sequence). The CDR3 consists of 16 residues. Trimming took 3 bases from V and 3 from J; bases not matched to a gene: 8. CDR3 residues: CASSFAQGVGTDTQYF. CDR3 nucleotides: TGTGCCAGCAGCTTCGCACAGGGGGTAGGGACAGATACGCAGTATTTT.

This clone was detected only once. V usage is TRBV28 and J usage is TRBJ1-2; tentative D call: TRBD1 (6 bases). CDR1 is MDHEN and CDR2 is SYDVKM in the germline V gene. The CDR3 totals 12 residues. The V and J ends lost 8 bases and 5 bases respectively, with 12 bases between them. The CDR3 loop reads CASRVTGYGYTF. In nucleotides, the CDR3 is TGTGCCAGCCGTGTAACAGGGTATGGCTACACCTTC.

The rearrangement joins TRBV11-2 to TRBJ2-1, with D perhaps TRBD1 (6 bases). This CDR3 has 14 residues. Between the trimmed V and J ends, which lost 3 bases and 4 bases, there was a span of 10 bases. Germline V gene lookup returns CDR1 SGHAT and CDR2 FQNNGV. In DNA form, the CDR3 reads TGTGCCAGCAGCTTTTGGACAGCATACAATGAGCAGTTCTTC. This sequence encodes CASSFWTAYNEQFF.

The chain carries TRBV5-6 and TRBJ2-2; 11 bases match TRBD1. V lost 4 bases to trimming and J lost 4 bases; unmatched junction nucleotides: 6. Looked up from germline, CDR1 is SGHDT and CDR2 is YYEEEE. The CDR3 sequence is 16 residues long. CDR3 in amino acids: CASSRAGTGGTGELFF. CDR3 DNA: TGTGCCAGCAGCCGAGCAGGGACAGGGGGCACCGGGGAGCTGTTTTTT.

The CDR3 is CAWSRRALNQPQHF. The CDR3 DNA reads as TGTGCCTGGAGTCGCAGGGCACTCAATCAGCCCCAGCATTTT. The V call is TRBV30, the J call TRBJ1-5, with D possibly TRBD1 on 5 matching bases. CDR3 length equals 14 residues. The germline V and J ends were trimmed by 2 bases and 3 bases, with 11 bases remaining between them. From germline, CDR1 is GTSNPN and CDR2 SVGIG (reference sequence).

This chain links TRBV28 with TRBJ2-7; TRBD1 is a possible D gene (5 bases). The CDR3 extends over 14 amino acids. The ends were cut back, 1 base at V and 6 bases at J, with 13 bases in the middle. Looked up from germline, CDR1 is MDHEN and CDR2 is SYDVKM. The CDR3 coding sequence is TGTGCCAGCAGTTTATCCCCAGGGTTGGGCGAGCAGTACTTC. Translation: CASSLSPGLGEQYF.

V usage is TRBV29-1 and J usage is TRBJ2-2, with TRBD1 as a possible D gene (6 bases). This CDR3 contains 15 residues. V lost 4 bases, J lost 5 bases, and 17 bases lay in between. Germline lookup yields CDR1 SQVTM and CDR2 ANQGSEA. CDR3 sequence reads: CSVGAGTYSTGELFF. CDR3 coding DNA: TGCAGCGTTGGCGCAGGGACATACTCTACCGGGGAGCTGTTTTTT.

This clone appeared a few times. The chain combines TRBV6-1 with TRBJ2-7, with D possibly matching TRBD2 (6 bases). Between the trimmed V and J ends, which lost 7 bases and 2 bases, there was a span of 15 bases. Looked up from germline, CDR1 is MNHNS and CDR2 is SASEGT. The CDR3 runs to 14 residues. This CDR3 reads CASTPKGGTYEQYF. For the CDR3, the DNA is TGTGCCAGCACCCCTAAGGGAGGAACCTACGAGCAGTACTTC.

The V gene is TRBV18, the J gene TRBJ2-3; TRBD2 aligns across 9 bases. The CDR3 spans 18 residues. V was clipped by 6 bases and J by 6 bases; unmatched bases: 19. Germline values: CDR1 KGHSH, CDR2 LQKENI. The CDR3 DNA follows: TGTGCCAGCTCCCCCCGGATGGTCGGCGGGGGGGGCTCGGATACGCAGTATTTT. Its protein product is CASSPRMVGGGGSDTQYF. The full variable domain, in which reference TRBV18 and TRBJ2-3 provide the parts outside the CDR3, is NAGVMQNPRHLVRRRGQEARLRCSPMKGHSHVYWYRQLPEEGLKFMVYLQKENIIDESGMPKERFSAEFPKEGPSILRIQQVVRGDSAAYFCASSPRMVGGGGSDTQYFGPGTRLTVL.